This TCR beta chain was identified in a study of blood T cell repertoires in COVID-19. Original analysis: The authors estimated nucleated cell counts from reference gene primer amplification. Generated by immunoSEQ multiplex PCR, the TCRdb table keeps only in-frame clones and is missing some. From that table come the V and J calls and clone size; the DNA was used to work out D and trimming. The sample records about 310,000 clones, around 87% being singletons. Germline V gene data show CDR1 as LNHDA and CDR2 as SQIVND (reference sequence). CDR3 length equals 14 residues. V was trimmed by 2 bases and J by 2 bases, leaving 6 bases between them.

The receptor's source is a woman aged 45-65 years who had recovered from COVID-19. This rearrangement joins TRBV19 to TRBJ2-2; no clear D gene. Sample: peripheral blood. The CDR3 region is CASSINRNTGELFF. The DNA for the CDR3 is TGTGCCAGTAGTATAAACAGAAACACCGGGGAGCTGTTTTTT.